Shown below are 24 T cell receptor beta chains from a single sample sequenced in a study of blood T cells in healthy people across ages (dated by TCRdb to 2013 to 2016). The method behind the library was 5' RACE. Sequencing used an Illumina HiSeq 2500. A second PCR of about 7 to 12 cycles was run with a J-beta primer mix and a sample-barcoded 5' primer. TCRdb ran its own pipeline on the public reads, namely fastp trimming at Q25 and MiXCR clone calling, and kept in-frame beta chains. Entries that share a CDR3 protein sequence are merged under the most common genes and DNA. The sample profile shows 580,000 or so distinct CDR3 sequences; about 45% of them were found once. The ten top clones hold under 30% of the sample. Specimen: blood. The source is a man older than 75 in good health.

The chain is built from TRBV20-1 and TRBJ2-4; 8 bases agree with TRBD1. Germline V gives CDR1 DFQATT, CDR2 SNEGSKA (reference sequence). V was pared by 3 bases and J by 3 bases, with 16 bases of the junction left unmatched. The CDR3 totals 18 residues. The CDR3 sequence: CSASTMGRQGLGKNIQYF. DNA for the CDR3: TGCAGTGCTAGTACAATGGGAAGACAGGGGCTGGGCAAAAACATTCAGTACTTC.

This clonotype has only a few counts. V usage is TRBV3-1 and J usage is TRBJ2-1, with a tentative D call TRBD1 (5 bases). V was trimmed by 5 bases and J by 10 bases, leaving 9 bases between them. The CDR3 covers 11 residues. Germline values: CDR1 LGHDT, CDR2 YNNKEL (reference sequence). The CDR3 here is CASSKTAEQFF. The DNA for the CDR3 is TGTGCCAGCAGCAAGACAGCCGAGCAGTTCTTC.

As for this clonotype: One end of the junction does not line up with germline, which may come from a read error. The V gene is TRBV6-6, the J gene TRBJ1-4, with 9 bases matching TRBD1. The CDR3 runs to 14 residues. Germline V gene sequence: CDR1 MNHNY, CDR2 SVGAGI (reference sequence). Here the CDR3 DNA reads TGTGTCAGCAGGAGGGACAGGGACTTTGAAAAACTGTTTTTT. Residues: CVSRRDRDFEKLFF.

This clonotype was counted only a few times. This sequence joins TRBV7-8 and TRBJ2-4, with 8 positions matching TRBD1. The J call may not be correct, given that the DNA end is closer to TRBJ2-7. The CDR3 consists of 17 residues. Germline CDR1 SGHVS, CDR2 FQNEAQ. CDR3 in amino acids: CASSLDGTGDPFDEQYF. CDR3 bases: TGTGCCAGCAGCTTAGATGGGACAGGTGACCCCTTCGACGAGCAGTACTTC.

In DNA, the CDR3 is TGTGCCAGCAACCTACCGGGACTAGCGGGGGGTTCCTACAATGAGCAGTTCTTC. Amino acids: CASNLPGLAGGSYNEQFF. This rearrangement joins TRBV12-3 or TRBV12-4 to TRBJ2-1; 15 bases are shared with TRBD2. Trimming at V came to 7 bases and at J to 1 base, leaving 8 bases not matched to a gene. This CDR3 has 18 amino acids.

CDR3 sequence reads: CASAPALRYGYTF. CDR3 DNA sequence: TGTGCCAGCGCCCCCGCCCTACGATATGGCTACACCTTC. The chain links TRBV6-5 to TRBJ1-2; D ambiguous. The V end was cut by 8 bases, the J end by 5 bases, with 15 bases between. This CDR3 spans 13 amino acids. Germline V gene data show CDR1 as MNHEY and CDR2 as SVGAGI.

The rearrangement links TRBV6-1 to TRBJ1-5; TRBD1 might be the D (6 bases). Trimming pared 6 bases from V and 6 bases from J, leaving 12 bases between. Germline V lookup: CDR1 MNHNS, CDR2 SASEGT. CDR3 length: 13 amino acids. This chain's CDR3 is CASSSTTGQPQHF. In DNA, the CDR3 is TGTGCCAGCAGCAGTACGACAGGTCAGCCCCAGCATTTT.

The chain recombines TRBV3-1 with TRBJ2-5; D gene unclear. The assigned J gene may be wrong: the sequence end matches TRBJ2-7 better. The germline CDR1 and CDR2 sequences are LGHDT and YNNKEL (reference sequence). CDR3 length: 14 amino acids. The CDR3 sequence: CASSQDPGDYEQYF. For the CDR3, the DNA is TGTGCCAGCAGCCAAGATCCTGGGGACTACGAGCAGTACTTC.

The CDR3 sequence is CASEFGQANSPLHF. CDR3 nucleotide sequence: TGTGCCAGCGAATTCGGGCAAGCTAATTCACCCCTCCACTTT. The rearrangement joins TRBV7-2 to TRBJ1-6, with D unclear. The ends were cut back, 8 bases at V and 6 bases at J, with 14 bases in the middle. Germline V gene data show CDR1 as SGHTA and CDR2 as FQGNSA. The CDR3 loop spans 14 amino acids.

The gene calls are TRBV11-2 and TRBJ2-7; 8 nucleotides agree with TRBD1. Germline V CDR1 and CDR2: SGHAT, FQNNGV. V gave up 6 bases and J gave up 3 bases; unmatched junction bases: 10. The CDR3 runs to 15 residues. CDR3 residues: CASSANRGKSYEQYF. CDR3 in DNA: TGTGCCAGCAGTGCAAACAGGGGGAAGAGCTACGAGCAGTACTTC.

This clonotype has more than one count but fewer than ten. The chain is built from TRBV20-1 and TRBJ2-1; 9 nucleotides agree with TRBD1. The CDR3 has 15 residues. Germline V gene lookup returns CDR1 DFQATT and CDR2 SNEGSKA (reference sequence). The V and J ends lost 0 bases and 3 bases, in that order; junction bases with no gene match: 3. The CDR3 loop is CSARDGTGLYNEQFF. The CDR3 DNA is TGCAGTGCTAGAGACGGGACAGGGCTCTACAATGAGCAGTTCTTC.

The genes are TRBV6-5 and TRBJ2-2; D is undetermined. The ends were cut back, 3 bases at V and 6 bases at J, with 14 bases in the middle. This CDR3 has 15 amino acids. Germline loops: CDR1 MNHEY, CDR2 SVGAGI. This CDR3 reads CASSYQPMSAGELFF. The CDR3 DNA reads TGTGCCAGCAGTTATCAGCCAATGAGTGCCGGGGAGCTGTTTTTT.

The chain joins TRBV6-1 to TRBJ1-2, with D perhaps TRBD1 (6 bases). Trimming removed 2 bases from V and 8 bases from J, with 15 bases in between. This CDR3 contains 14 residues. CDR1 MNHNS and CDR2 SASEGT come from the germline V gene. The CDR3 DNA is TGTGCCAGCAGTGAAAAGTGGGGGGCTGAGGGCTACACCTTC. Amino acid sequence: CASSEKWGAEGYTF.

This clonotype was seen more than once but under ten times. The V and J genes are TRBV9 and TRBJ2-3; D tentatively fits TRBD1 or TRBD2 (6 bases each). Germline CDR1 SGDLS, CDR2 YYNGEE. V lost 4 bases, J lost 2 bases, and 17 bases lay in between. The CDR3 consists of 16 residues. CDR3 bases: TGTGCCAGCAGCCCCCTCGAGGGGGGCCACACAGATACGCAGTATTTT. Protein: CASSPLEGGHTDTQYF.

This clonotype was recorded once. V and J are TRBV4-3 and TRBJ2-1, with 13 positions matching TRBD2. Trimming removed 0 bases from V and 0 bases from J; junction bases left unmatched: 5. Germline V gene lookup returns CDR1 LGHNA and CDR2 YSLEER. This CDR3 region has 19 residues. In DNA, the CDR3 is TGCGCCAGCAGCCAAGATCGGACTAGCGGGGGTAGCTCCTACAATGAGCAGTTCTTC. It translates to CASSQDRTSGGSSYNEQFF.

This clonotype has just a few counts. This rearrangement joins TRBV4-3 to TRBJ1-2; D may be TRBD1 (5 bases). CDR1 LGHNA and CDR2 YSLEER come from the germline V gene. The CDR3 runs to 16 residues. V lost 4 bases to trimming and J lost 0 bases, with 15 bases between them. CDR3 sequence (DNA): TGCGCCAGCAGCCGCGGGACCCCCGGGGCTAACTATGGCTACACCTTC. Translation: CASSRGTPGANYGYTF.

V is TRBV12-3 or TRBV12-4 and J is TRBJ2-7; D is unresolved. This CDR3 region has 12 residues. V was clipped by 3 bases and J by 6 bases, with 9 bases between them. CDR3 protein: CASSFGVSEQYF. The CDR3 DNA sequence: TGTGCCAGCAGTTTTGGGGTTAGCGAGCAGTACTTC.

This clonotype has more than one count but fewer than ten. The V call is TRBV29-1, the J call TRBJ2-3; D might be TRBD2 (6 bases). The CDR3 loop spans 13 amino acids. The ends were cut back, 7 bases at V and 5 bases at J, with 16 bases in the middle. Germline CDR1 is SQVTM and CDR2 is ANQGSEA. The DNA of the CDR3 is TGCAGCGCGCGCGGGGCAGGGAGAGATACGCAGTATTTT. The encoded protein is CSARGAGRDTQYF.

This rearrangement joins TRBV12-3 or TRBV12-4 to TRBJ2-1, with unresolved D. There are 16 residues in the CDR3. With 3 bases removed from V and 5 bases from J, the gap between germline ends came to 17 bases. Here the CDR3 reads CASSFPGPVSDNEQFF. The CDR3 nucleotides read TGTGCCAGCAGTTTCCCCGGCCCGGTCTCTGACAATGAGCAGTTCTTC.

V gene TRBV5-1 combines with J gene TRBJ2-7; D gene unclear. V lost 4 bases and J 3 bases, leaving 20 bases between the germline ends. The CDR3 is 16 amino acids. Germline CDR1 reads SGHRS; CDR2 reads YFSETQ. The CDR3 region is CASSLEQETDGYEQYF. For the CDR3, the DNA is TGCGCCAGCAGCCTCGAGCAGGAGACGGATGGCTACGAGCAGTACTTC.

This clonotype has just a few counts. The chain uses TRBV7-9 and TRBJ1-5, with D unresolved. This CDR3 spans 14 amino acids. V lost 5 bases to trimming and J lost 0 bases, with 8 bases between them. Germline V gives CDR1 SEHNR, CDR2 FQNEAQ (reference sequence). DNA of the CDR3: TGTGCCAGCAGCCACACGGATAGCAATCAGCCCCAGCATTTT. This gives the protein CASSHTDSNQPQHF.

The chain uses TRBV4-3 and TRBJ2-7; 8 nucleotides align to TRBD1. The CDR3 has 16 residues. The germline CDR1 and CDR2 sequences are LGHNA and YSLEER. Trimming took 3 bases from V and 4 from J; bases not matched to a gene: 11. The CDR3 bases are TGCGCCAGCAGCCAGAGACCGGGACAGGCTGGGTACGAGCAGTACTTC. It encodes CASSQRPGQAGYEQYF.

V is TRBV7-2 and J is TRBJ2-7; 13 bases line up with TRBD2. CDR1 is SGHTA and CDR2 is FQGNSA in the germline V gene. This CDR3 spans 16 amino acids. The trim removed 5 bases at V and 4 bases at J, leaving 8 bases unmatched. The CDR3 loop reads CASSPKTGLAGYEQYF. CDR3 DNA: TGTGCCAGCAGCCCGAAAACGGGACTAGCGGGATACGAGCAGTACTTC. The full variable domain, with the rest looked up from reference TRBV7-2 and TRBJ2-7, is GAGVSQSPSNKVTEKGKDVELRCDPISGHTALYWYRQSLGQGLEFLIYFQGNSAPDKSGLPSDRFSAERTGGSVSTLTIQRTQQEDSAVYLCASSPKTGLAGYEQYFGPGTRLTVT.

This clonotype was picked up a small number of times. The chain joins TRBV6-2 or TRBV6-3 to TRBJ1-2; no firm D call. Germline-derived CDR1 and CDR2 are MNHEY and SVGEGT. V was clipped by 2 bases and J by 8 bases, with 15 bases between them. This CDR3 contains 14 residues. The CDR3 coding sequence is TGTGCCAGCAGTTACGTGGCGGGCATCGGGGGCTACACCTTC. Translating it yields CASSYVAGIGGYTF.